This T cell receptor (beta chain) was recovered during a study of T-cell reconstitution after alpha-beta-depleted transplantation in children. Study outcomes and limitations: The origin of alpha-beta T cells about two months after transplant was reportedly several hundred expanded graft clones. T-cell numbers and diversity, one year after transplant, stemmed largely from T cells that were newly produced. Some patients showed high day-60 TCRbeta diversity, which derived from surviving recipient T cells and thymic progenitors.

A few counts support this clonotype. Its antigen remains unidentified. The CDR3 totals 15 residues. Trimming took off 6 bases at V and 2 bases at J, with 19 bases between the two ends. Germline lookup yields CDR1 DFQATT and CDR2 SNEGSKA (reference sequence). Researchers prepared the TCRbeta library using unique molecular identifiers, the study reports. TCRdb reprocessed the PCR reads via MiXCR and lists one record per CDR3 protein. The profile covers under 750,000 distinct CDR3 sequences, with more than 20% appearing a single time and roughly an eighth taken by the ten largest. The clonotype originates from a boy under two years old who had a stem cell transplant for acute myeloid leukemia, so the T cells may come from the graft donor. Sequencing used PBMCs, mostly from graft donor cells, obtained 360 days after TCRalphabeta/CD19-depleted stem cell transplant. The genes are TRBV20-1 and TRBJ1-2; no clear D. CDR3: CSARKRGGTNYGYTF. The CDR3 DNA reads as TGCAGTGCCCGAAAACGGGGAGGCACAAACTATGGCTACACCTTC.